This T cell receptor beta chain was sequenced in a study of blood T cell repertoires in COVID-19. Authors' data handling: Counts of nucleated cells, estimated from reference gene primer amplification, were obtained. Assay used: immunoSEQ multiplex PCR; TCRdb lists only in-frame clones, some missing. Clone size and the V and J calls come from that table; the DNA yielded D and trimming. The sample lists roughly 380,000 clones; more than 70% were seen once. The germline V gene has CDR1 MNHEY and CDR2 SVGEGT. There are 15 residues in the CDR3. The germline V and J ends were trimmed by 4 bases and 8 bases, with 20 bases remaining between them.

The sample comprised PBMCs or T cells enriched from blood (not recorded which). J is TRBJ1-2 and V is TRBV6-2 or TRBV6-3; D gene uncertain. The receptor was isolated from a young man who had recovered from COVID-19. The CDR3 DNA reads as TGTGCCAGCAGTTCCCCAGGTCGCCGTCCTCAAGGCTACACCTTC. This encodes CASSSPGRRPQGYTF.